Listed below are T cell receptor beta chains from one sample, sequenced in a study of OX40 agonist ivuxolimab in advanced cancers. The protocol was immunoSEQ multiplex PCR, while the TCRdb copy is restricted to in-frame clones and leaves out a portion. The sample shows about 50,000 clones, around nine tenths of them seen only once. The source material was CD4+ or CD8+ T cells sorted from blood, sampled in a trial of the OX40 agonist ivuxolimab. The source of these receptors is an adult with an advanced solid tumor such as melanoma, head and neck, liver or kidney cancer. The CDR3 runs from the conserved cysteine through the conserved F or W. The D gene is left open where the match is weak. Clone size appears in some rows only: once, few, many, or a class for an expanded clone.

J: TRBJ2-3; V: TRBV5-6; D: TRBD2; size: NA; CDR3: CASSFMRGGPGSITQYF; DNA: TGTGCCAGCAGCTTTATGCGGGGGGGCCCCGGGTCCATTACGCAGTATTTT
J: TRBJ2-1; V: TRBV27; D: TRBD2; size: NA; CDR3: CASSPWSIAGGGEQFF; DNA: TGTGCCAGCAGTCCTTGGTCGATAGCGGGAGGGGGTGAGCAGTTCTTC
J: TRBJ2-7; V: TRBV10-3; D: TRBD2; size: NA; CDR3: CAISEGLALEQYF; DNA: TGTGCCATCAGTGAAGGACTAGCGCTCGAGCAGTACTTC
J: TRBJ1-2; V: TRBV4-1; D: NA; size: NA; CDR3: CASSQDVDFYGYTF; DNA: TGCGCCAGCAGCCAAGATGTGGACTTCTATGGCTACACCTTC
J: TRBJ2-5; V: TRBV10-2; D: NA; size: NA; CDR3: CASSLAHTLQETQYF; DNA: TGCGCCAGCAGTTTGGCACACACCCTCCAAGAGACCCAGTACTTC
J: TRBJ1-2; V: TRBV27; D: NA; size: NA; CDR3: CASSLYGLANYGYTF; DNA: TGTGCCAGCAGTTTATACGGGCTGGCTAACTATGGCTACACCTTC
J: TRBJ2-3; V: TRBV4-3; D: TRBD2; size: NA; CDR3: CASSLRGMREGRDTQYF; DNA: TGCGCCAGCAGCCTCAGGGGGATGCGGGAGGGCCGAGATACGCAGTATTTT
J: TRBJ2-2; V: TRBV9; D: TRBD2; size: NA; CDR3: CASSVEASGRVGELFF; DNA: TGTGCCAGCAGCGTAGAGGCTAGCGGGAGAGTCGGGGAGCTGTTTTTT
J: TRBJ1-2; V: TRBV25-1; D: NA; size: NA; CDR3: CASSEFGSTGPNYGYTF; DNA: TGTGCCAGCAGTGAATTCGGCAGCACAGGGCCTAACTATGGCTACACCTTC
J: TRBJ2-7; V: TRBV27; D: NA; size: NA; CDR3: CASRVGGGYEQYF; DNA: TGTGCCAGCAGAGTGGGGGGCGGCTACGAGCAGTACTTC
J: TRBJ2-3; V: TRBV15; D: TRBD1; size: NA; CDR3: CATSRVADRITDTQYF; DNA: TGTGCCACCAGCAGAGTTGCGGACAGGATCACAGATACGCAGTATTTT
J: TRBJ2-1; V: TRBV28; D: NA; size: NA; CDR3: CASSFGPGVYNEQFF; DNA: TGTGCCAGCAGTTTTGGCCCTGGGGTCTACAATGAGCAGTTCTTC
J: TRBJ2-7; V: TRBV27; D: NA; size: NA; CDR3: CASSLGEQYF; DNA: TGTGCCAGCAGTTTGGGGGAGCAGTACTTC
J: TRBJ2-1; V: TRBV28; D: NA; size: NA; CDR3: CASRPGETNNEQFF; DNA: TGTGCCAGCAGGCCGGGGGAAACTAACAATGAGCAGTTCTTC
J: TRBJ2-1; V: TRBV25-1; D: TRBD2; size: NA; CDR3: CATTTSSNEQFF; DNA: TGTGCCACCACGACTAGCAGTAATGAGCAGTTCTTC
J: TRBJ1-2; V: TRBV6-5; D: TRBD1; size: NA; CDR3: CASSRQGRNYGYTF; DNA: TGTGCCAGCAGTCGACAGGGCCGGAACTATGGCTACACCTTC
J: TRBJ2-3; V: TRBV2; D: NA; size: once; CDR3: CATPLDFDTQYF; DNA: TGTGCCACCCCTCTGGATTTTGATACGCAGTATTTT
J: TRBJ2-7; V: TRBV6-1; D: NA; size: NA; CDR3: CASGEGGLEQYF; DNA: TGTGCCAGCGGTGAGGGAGGACTCGAGCAGTACTTC
J: TRBJ2-2; V: TRBV10-3; D: NA; size: NA; CDR3: CAISEEDTGELFF; DNA: TGTGCCATCAGTGAAGAGGACACCGGGGAGCTGTTTTTT
J: TRBJ1-1; V: TRBV10-2; D: TRBD1; size: NA; CDR3: CASSEGTGWRTEAFF; DNA: TGCGCCAGCAGTGAGGGGACAGGGTGGCGAACTGAAGCTTTCTTT
J: TRBJ1-5; V: TRBV28; D: NA; size: once; CDR3: CASSWTYNQPQHF; DNA: TGTGCCAGCAGTTGGACATACAATCAGCCCCAGCATTTT
J: TRBJ1-4; V: TRBV4-1; D: NA; size: NA; CDR3: CASSQPGGEKLFF; DNA: TGCGCCAGCAGCCAACCCGGGGGGGAAAAACTGTTTTTT
J: TRBJ2-7; V: TRBV28; D: TRBD1; size: NA; CDR3: CASSWSVYGTETYEQYF; DNA: TGTGCCAGCAGTTGGTCTGTATACGGGACAGAGACCTACGAGCAGTACTTC
J: TRBJ2-3; V: TRBV11-2; D: NA; size: NA; CDR3: CASSLLNTQYF; DNA: TGTGCCAGCAGCTTACTTAATACGCAGTATTTT
J: TRBJ1-1; V: TRBV4-3; D: NA; size: NA; CDR3: CASSQARVGNTEAFF; DNA: TGCGCCAGCAGCCAAGCGAGGGTGGGGAACACTGAAGCTTTCTTT
J: TRBJ1-1; V: TRBV28; D: NA; size: NA; CDR3: CASSPGPLTEAFF; DNA: TGTGCCAGCAGTCCCGGACCCCTCACTGAAGCTTTCTTT
J: TRBJ2-7; V: TRBV6-5; D: NA; size: NA; CDR3: CASQTAGTYEQYF; DNA: TGTGCCAGCCAAACGGCAGGCACCTACGAGCAGTACTTC
J: TRBJ1-2; V: TRBV9; D: NA; size: NA; CDR3: CASSVTGPHSLNYGYTF; DNA: TGTGCCAGCAGCGTTACCGGACCGCACAGTCTTAACTATGGCTACACCTTC
J: TRBJ1-2; V: TRBV5-1; D: NA; size: NA; CDR3: CASSSPRGGPNYGYTF; DNA: TGCGCCAGCAGCTCCCCTCGGGGGGGGCCCAACTATGGCTACACCTTC
J: TRBJ2-2; V: TRBV27; D: TRBD1; size: NA; CDR3: CASRGGQGTTGELFF; DNA: TGTGCCAGCAGGGGGGGACAGGGAACCACCGGGGAGCTGTTTTTT
J: TRBJ2-3; V: TRBV15; D: NA; size: once; CDR3: CATSKIRAESTDTQYF; DNA: TGTGCCACCAGCAAAATTCGAGCGGAAAGCACAGATACGCAGTATTTT
J: TRBJ2-5; V: TRBV10-2; D: TRBD2; size: NA; CDR3: CASGLEFRETQYF; DNA: TGCGCCAGCGGACTAGAATTTCGAGAGACCCAGTACTTC
J: TRBJ2-5; V: TRBV5-1; D: NA; size: NA; CDR3: CASSSQETQYF; DNA: TGCGCCAGCAGCTCCCAAGAGACCCAGTACTTC
J: TRBJ2-1; V: TRBV5-8; D: NA; size: NA; CDR3: CASSLDVGAWNEQFF; DNA: TGTGCCAGCAGCTTGGATGTGGGAGCCTGGAATGAGCAGTTCTTC
J: TRBJ2-3; V: TRBV7-8; D: NA; size: once; CDR3: CASSPPPSDTQYF; DNA: TGTGCCAGCAGCCCCCCCCCTTCAGATACGCAGTATTTT
J: TRBJ2-5; V: TRBV6-5; D: TRBD1; size: NA; CDR3: CASTMTGGTQETQYF; DNA: TGTGCCAGCACTATGACAGGGGGTACCCAAGAGACCCAGTACTTC
J: TRBJ2-1; V: TRBV19; D: NA; size: NA; CDR3: CASSIQSYNEQFF; DNA: TGTGCCAGTAGTATACAGTCCTACAATGAGCAGTTCTTC
J: TRBJ2-7; V: TRBV28; D: NA; size: NA; CDR3: CASSSVKPYEQYF; DNA: TGTGCCAGCAGTTCGGTCAAGCCCTACGAGCAGTACTTC
J: TRBJ2-5; V: TRBV9; D: NA; size: NA; CDR3: CASSVGVQQYQETQYF; DNA: TGTGCCAGCAGCGTAGGGGTGCAACAGTACCAAGAGACCCAGTACTTC
J: TRBJ2-7; V: TRBV5-1; D: TRBD2; size: once; CDR3: CASSSHLGLAAYEQYF; DNA: TGCGCCAGCAGCTCCCACCTGGGACTAGCGGCCTACGAGCAGTACTTC